Shown below are 13 T cell receptor beta chains from a single sample sequenced in a study of blood T cells in healthy people across ages. Next came a second PCR, run for roughly 6 to 11 cycles, which used a sample-barcoded 5' primer along with a J-beta primer mix. TCRdb reprocessed the 5' RACE reads with MiXCR, giving one entry per CDR3 protein. The sample holds 700,000 to 800,000 distinct CDR3 sequences; roughly 44% are singletons and the top ten take less than 25%. Sequenced material: blood. The receptors originated from a woman aged 60-75 years in good health.

This clonotype was detected only a few times. This chain links TRBV27 with TRBJ2-7; 7 nucleotides match TRBD1. V gave up 10 bases and J gave up 3 bases; unmatched junction bases: 15. Germline lookup yields CDR1 MNHEY and CDR2 SMNVEV (reference sequence). The CDR3 loop spans 15 amino acids. The CDR3: CATSQGTAGIYEQYF. CDR3 DNA sequence: TGTGCCACGTCCCAGGGGACAGCCGGAATCTACGAGCAGTACTTC.

This clonotype was found a few times. The rearrangement joins TRBV6-6 to TRBJ1-2; D is uncertain. The germline V gene has CDR1 MNHNY and CDR2 SVGAGI (reference sequence). Deletions cut 4 bases from V and 8 bases from J, with 8 bases between. This CDR3 contains 11 residues. This chain's CDR3 is CASSLRSGYTF. CDR3 sequence (DNA): TGTGCCAGCAGTTTGAGGAGCGGCTACACCTTC.

For this clonotype: The CDR3 ends on some other residue instead of the conserved phenylalanine or tryptophan, so this is likely a read error. No DNA is shown, since the ends of the CDR3 on it are uncertain; the CDR3 is the one TCRdb lists. The chain is built from TRBV7-2 and TRBJ2-1; the D call in the table, TRBD1, was not verified against the DNA. The germline V gene encodes CDR1 SGHTA and CDR2 FQGNSA. Termini included, the CDR3 measures 14 amino acids. The CDR3: CASGIAGGRNEQFT.

This clonotype was counted only a few times. The rearrangement links TRBV11-1 to TRBJ2-5; 10 nucleotides line up with TRBD2. Germline V gene sequence: CDR1 SGHAT, CDR2 FQDESV (reference sequence). The CDR3 extends over 15 amino acids. With V trimmed by 0 bases and J by 5 bases, 3 bases remained unmatched. CDR3 residues: CASSLASGRTETQYF. CDR3 DNA sequence: TGTGCCAGCAGCTTAGCTAGCGGGAGGACGGAGACCCAGTACTTC.

This clonotype was found many times. V usage is TRBV29-1 and J usage is TRBJ2-5; D is undetermined. Trimming removed 7 bases from V and 7 bases from J, with 19 bases in between. The CDR3 spans 13 residues. CDR1 is SQVTM, CDR2 ANQGSEA, per germline. The CDR3 loop is CSAYQSGSTTQYF. CDR3 DNA sequence: TGCAGCGCCTATCAGTCAGGCTCTACGACCCAGTACTTC.

The chain employs TRBV6-1 and TRBJ2-1; D tentatively reads TRBD1 or TRBD2 (5 bases each). CDR3 length equals 16 residues. V was cut by 2 bases and J by 9 bases, with 20 bases left in between. Germline CDR1 is MNHNS and CDR2 is SASEGT. CDR3 DNA: TGTGCCAGCAGTGAACGACCCCCGGGGACGGAAGGTGAGCAGTTCTTC. Translating gives CASSERPPGTEGEQFF.

The genes are TRBV28 and TRBJ2-1; no clear D. The CDR3 is made up of 11 amino acids. Trimming took off 5 bases at V and 10 bases at J, with 9 bases between the two ends. Per germline, CDR1 MDHEN and CDR2 SYDVKM. The CDR3 DNA follows: TGTGCCAGCAGTCGGTTCGTGGAGCAGTTCTTC. Translation gives CASSRFVEQFF. The full variable domain, with the rest looked up from reference TRBV28 and TRBJ2-1, is DVKVTQSSRYLVKRTGEKVFLECVQDMDHENMFWYRQDPGLGLRLIYFSYDVKMKEKGDIPEGYSVSREKKERFSLILESASTNQTSMYLCASSRFVEQFFGPGTRLTVL.

Worth noting for this clonotype: The junction differs from germline at one of its ends, possibly a read error. The chain combines TRBV29-1 with TRBJ1-2; D is unresolved. The germline V gene encodes CDR1 SQVTM and CDR2 ANQGSEA. The CDR3 is 12 amino acids. This CDR3 is CSVEGVVGGYTF. The DNA for the CDR3 is TGCAGCGTGGAAGGCGTCGTTGGGGGCTACACCTTC.

The genes are TRBV20-1 and TRBJ1-2; tentatively, D is TRBD1 (5 bases). V lost 6 bases and J 4 bases, leaving 15 bases between the germline ends. The CDR3 is 13 residues long. The V gene's germline CDR1 is DFQATT and CDR2 SNEGSKA (reference sequence). The CDR3 DNA reads TGCAGTGCGCGTGCGACAGAACTCTATGGCTACACCTTC. It specifies CSARATELYGYTF.

The J gene is TRBJ2-7, the V gene TRBV28; 10 bases are a match to TRBD1. V trimming: 6 bases; J trimming: 6 bases; junction bases outside the gene matches: 2. CDR3 size: 12 residues. CDR1 and CDR2 from the germline V gene are MDHEN and SYDVKM. The CDR3 is CASRDRGSEQYF. The DNA for the CDR3 is TGTGCCAGCAGGGACAGGGGGTCCGAGCAGTACTTC. Full variable domain (remainder filled in from reference TRBV28 and TRBJ2-7): DVKVTQSSRYLVKRTGEKVFLECVQDMDHENMFWYRQDPGLGLRLIYFSYDVKMKEKGDIPEGYSVSREKKERFSLILESASTNQTSMYLCASRDRGSEQYFGPGTRLTVT.

V gene TRBV27 combines with J gene TRBJ2-5; D could derive from TRBD1 or TRBD2 (5 bases each). The J call is in doubt because the DNA end fits TRBJ2-7 better. The CDR3 loop spans 14 amino acids. Germline V gene data show CDR1 as MNHEY and CDR2 as SMNVEV (reference sequence). As DNA, the CDR3 is TGTGCCAGCAGTTTGAGGGGCAGGGTCTACGAGCAGTACTTC. Translating gives CASSLRGRVYEQYF.

This clonotype was detected a few times. This chain links TRBV15 with TRBJ2-5, with D tentatively TRBD1 (5 bases). The CDR3 contains 15 residues. The V end was cut by 1 base, the J end by 0 bases, with 9 bases between. Germline CDR1 LNHNV, CDR2 YYDKDF (reference sequence). This CDR3 is CATSRGEGDQETQYF. The DNA of the CDR3 is TGTGCCACCAGCAGAGGGGAAGGGGACCAAGAGACCCAGTACTTC.

In DNA, the CDR3 is TGTGCCAGCAGTTACTCGAGAGGGAGTGCAGATACGCAGTATTTT. Translated: CASSYSRGSADTQYF. The V call is TRBV6-6, the J call TRBJ2-3; TRBD2 is a possible D gene (5 bases). Trimming stripped 0 bases from V and 4 bases from J, with 11 bases between. The CDR3 sequence is 15 residues long. The germline gives CDR1 MNHNY, CDR2 SVGAGI (reference sequence).